This TCR beta chain was identified during a study of control samples from healthy donors and cancer patients. Germline loops: CDR1 SGHRS, CDR2 YFSETQ. The CDR3 has 14 residues. Trimming left V 1 base short and J 4 bases short, with 12 bases between. Sequencing was performed with immunoSEQ multiplex PCR; in TCRdb, only in-frame clones are kept and a portion is missing. The table lists about 82,000 clones, about 93% of them singletons. Sequenced material: blood. This sequence originates from a woman younger than 35 in good health. The chain carries TRBV5-1 and TRBJ2-7; weak D call: TRBD2 (6 bases). The CDR3 protein is CASSLYGSGYEQYF. In nucleotides, the CDR3 is TGCGCCAGCAGCTTGTACGGGAGCGGGTACGAGCAGTACTTC.